Following are 6 T cell receptor beta chains from one sample sequenced in a study of shared clonotypes between healthy human individuals. Profiling relied on immunoSEQ multiplex PCR, and the TCRdb table lists in-frame clones only, not all of them. The data hold millions of clones, with 90% to 95% observed a single time. The sample comprised naive CD4+ T cells from PBMCs. This sample's subset: CD45RA+ positively selected. These receptors came from a young man in good health. Some clones in this sample may be carry-over from other donors' samples.

The chain joins TRBV7-9 to TRBJ1-1; no clear D gene. The germline V gene encodes CDR1 SEHNR and CDR2 FQNEAQ (reference sequence). V lost 1 base, J lost 2 bases, and 14 bases lay in between. This CDR3 has 16 residues. This CDR3 reads CASSLGGPGYNTEAFF. Here the CDR3 DNA reads TGTGCCAGCAGCTTAGGAGGCCCGGGGTACAACACTGAAGCTTTCTTT.

Notes on this clone: The same CDR3 arises from other DNA sequences in this sample as well. The V call is TRBV29-1, the J call TRBJ1-3, with a weak D call TRBD1 (6 bases). Per the germline V gene, CDR1 is SQVTM and CDR2 is ANQGSEA. V was clipped by 1 base and J by 5 bases, with 15 bases between them. The length of the CDR3 is 15 residues. The CDR3 sequence is CSVEVGGRVRNTIYF. CDR3 in DNA: TGCAGCGTTGAAGTGGGGGGCCGTGTGAGAAACACCATATATTTT. The variable domain in full, with the rest retrieved from reference TRBV29-1 and TRBJ1-3, is SAVISQKPSRDICQRGTSLTIQCQVDSQVTMMFWYRQQPGQSLTLIATANQGSEATYESGFVIDKFPISRPNLTFSTLTVSNMSPEDSSIYLCSVEVGGRVRNTIYFGEGSWLTVV.

The chain uses TRBV4-1 and TRBJ2-6; perhaps TRBD1 as D (6 bases). The CDR3 runs to 19 residues. Per germline, CDR1 MGHRA and CDR2 YSYEKL. With 5 bases removed from V and 4 bases from J, the gap between germline ends came to 24 bases. DNA for the CDR3: TGCGCCAGCAGCAAGCAACGGCAGGGGCCGGTGGAGGGGGCCAACGTCCTGACTTTC. Protein sequence: CASSKQRQGPVEGANVLTF.

V gene TRBV7-2 combines with J gene TRBJ2-7; possible D gene TRBD2, 6 bases. The CDR3 is 15 residues long. With 0 bases removed from V and 2 bases from J, the gap between germline ends came to 11 bases. Germline values: CDR1 SGHTA, CDR2 FQGNSA. The CDR3 protein is CASSLAPGLTYEQYF. The CDR3 DNA sequence: TGTGCCAGCAGCTTAGCTCCGGGACTGACCTACGAGCAGTACTTC.

V usage is TRBV5-1 and J usage is TRBJ2-1; TRBD2 is a possible D gene (6 bases). Trimming left V 2 bases short and J 3 bases short, with 12 bases between. The CDR3 spans 15 residues. Germline loops: CDR1 SGHRS, CDR2 YFSETQ. CDR3 sequence: CASSFLAEIYNEQFF. The CDR3 DNA reads as TGCGCCAGCAGCTTTTTAGCGGAAATCTACAATGAGCAGTTCTTC.

This chain connects TRBV5-1 to TRBJ2-7; D tentatively reads TRBD1 or TRBD2 (5 bases each). V dropped 2 bases and J dropped 7 bases, with 22 bases sitting between them. Germline V CDR1 and CDR2: SGHRS, YFSETQ. The CDR3 covers 16 residues. The CDR3 reads CASSFLQGDNLREQYF. DNA of the CDR3: TGCGCCAGCAGCTTTCTTCAGGGAGATAATTTGCGGGAGCAGTACTTC.